This T cell receptor (beta chain) was sequenced for a study of human T cells and chemical hapten exposure. The time point is: patch test 1, 2 weeks after DPC sensitization. Treatment defined: therapeutic diphenylcyclopropenone sensitization with weekly scalp DPC. What the library attached to individual cDNA molecules were unique molecular identifiers. One entry per CDR3 protein, called by TCRdb with MiXCR from the RACE reads. The table records tens of thousands of distinct CDR3 sequences, about 11% of them present only once. This clonotype has ten or more counts. In germline, CDR1 is MNHNS, CDR2 SASEGT. Between the trimmed V and J ends, which lost 5 bases and 3 bases, there was a span of 20 bases. The CDR3 covers 16 residues.

This receptor was obtained from a middle-aged man with alopecia areata. Some clones in this sample may be carry-over from other donors' samples. The sample consisted of whole blood, taken in connection with sensitization to the hapten diphenylcyclopropenone (DPC). This chain links TRBV6-1 with TRBJ2-7; D gene unclear. For the CDR3, the DNA is TGTGCCAGCAGTCGTGTTTTTCGGCCGGAACTCTACGAGCAGTACTTC. Protein product: CASSRVFRPELYEQYF.